This T cell receptor beta chain was sequenced during a study of cytotoxic CD8 clonotypes in ibrutinib-treated CLL. Study summary: Samples yielded averages of hundreds of thousands of productive templates and approximately 86,000 productive rearrangements.

The study, taken as a whole, reports: Before falling back toward baseline at progression, clonality had risen at the time of ibrutinib response.

The CDR3 runs 16 residues. With 2 bases clipped from V and 0 bases from J, the junction kept 6 bases outside the gene matches. Germline V gene sequence: CDR1 SGHRS, CDR2 YFSETQ. Turning to this clone: Its specificity is not known.

The table came from immunoSEQ multiplex PCR; TCRdb's copy has only in-frame clones and leaves some out. The sample shows 130,000 or so clones, approximately 85% of them seen only once. The sequence was collected from a human donor with chronic lymphocytic leukemia. Sample: PBMCs, taken after 24 months of ibrutinib treatment. This rearrangement joins TRBV5-1 to TRBJ1-1; 8 nucleotides match TRBD1. CDR3 loop: CASSLQGVGVNTEAFF. In DNA form, the CDR3 reads TGCGCCAGCAGCTTACAGGGGGTGGGAGTGAACACTGAAGCTTTCTTT. Together with reference TRBV5-1 and TRBJ1-1, the CDR3 gives the full variable domain: KAGVTQTPRYLIKTRGQQVTLSCSPISGHRSVSWYQQTPGQGLQFLFEYFSETQRNKGNFPGRFSGRQFSNSRSEMNVSTLELGDSALYLCASSLQGVGVNTEAFFGQGTRLTVV.